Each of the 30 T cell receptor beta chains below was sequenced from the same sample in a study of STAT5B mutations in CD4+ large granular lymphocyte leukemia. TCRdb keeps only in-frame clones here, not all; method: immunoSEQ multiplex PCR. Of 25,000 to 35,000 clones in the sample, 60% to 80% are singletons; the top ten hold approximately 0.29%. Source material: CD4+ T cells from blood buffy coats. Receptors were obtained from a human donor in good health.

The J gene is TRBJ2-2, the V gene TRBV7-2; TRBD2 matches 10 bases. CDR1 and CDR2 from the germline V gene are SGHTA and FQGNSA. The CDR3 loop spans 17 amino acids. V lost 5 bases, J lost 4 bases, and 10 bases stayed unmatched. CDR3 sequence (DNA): TGTGCCAGCAGCACAACCGGGACTAGCGTCCTCACCGGGGAGCTGTTTTTT. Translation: CASSTTGTSVLTGELFF.

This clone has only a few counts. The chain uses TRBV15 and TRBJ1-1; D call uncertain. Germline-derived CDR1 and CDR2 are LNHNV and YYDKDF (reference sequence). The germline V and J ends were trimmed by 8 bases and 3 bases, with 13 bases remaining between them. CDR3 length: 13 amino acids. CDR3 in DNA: TGTGCCACCCAACGGGAAGCGCACACTGAAGCTTTCTTT. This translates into CATQREAHTEAFF.

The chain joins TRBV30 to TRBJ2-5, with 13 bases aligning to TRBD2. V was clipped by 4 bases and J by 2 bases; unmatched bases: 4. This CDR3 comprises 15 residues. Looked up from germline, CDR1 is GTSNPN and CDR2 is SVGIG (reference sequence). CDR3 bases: TGTGCCTGGACGAGACTAGCGGGAGGACAAGAGACCCAGTACTTC. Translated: CAWTRLAGGQETQYF. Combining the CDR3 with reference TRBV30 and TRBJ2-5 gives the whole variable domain SQTIHQWPATLVQPVGSPLSLECTVEGTSNPNLYWYRQAAGRGLQLLFYSVGIGQISSEVPQNLSASRPQDRQFILSSKKLLLSDSGFYLCAWTRLAGGQETQYFGPGTRLLVL.

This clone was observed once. The CDR3 DNA sequence: TGTGCCTGGAGTGTAGTCCCGCAGAGGAACGAGCAGTACTTC. Translated: CAWSVVPQRNEQYF. V and J are TRBV30 and TRBJ2-7, with no clear D. This CDR3 comprises 14 residues. Trimming pared 0 bases from V and 5 bases from J, leaving 14 bases between. Per germline, CDR1 GTSNPN and CDR2 SVGIG (reference sequence).

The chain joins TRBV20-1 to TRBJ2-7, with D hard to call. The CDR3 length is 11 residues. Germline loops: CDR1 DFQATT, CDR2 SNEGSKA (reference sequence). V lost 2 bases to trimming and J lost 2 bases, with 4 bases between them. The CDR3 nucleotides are TGCAGTGCTAGAAGAGCCTACGAGCAGTACTTC. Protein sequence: CSARRAYEQYF.

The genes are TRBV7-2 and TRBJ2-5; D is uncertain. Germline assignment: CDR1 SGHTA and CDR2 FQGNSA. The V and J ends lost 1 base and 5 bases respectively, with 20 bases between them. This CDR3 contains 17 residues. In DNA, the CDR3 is TGTGCCAGCAGCTTAGAGGGCTACCACGTGTCCGGGGAGACCCAGTACTTC. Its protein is CASSLEGYHVSGETQYF.

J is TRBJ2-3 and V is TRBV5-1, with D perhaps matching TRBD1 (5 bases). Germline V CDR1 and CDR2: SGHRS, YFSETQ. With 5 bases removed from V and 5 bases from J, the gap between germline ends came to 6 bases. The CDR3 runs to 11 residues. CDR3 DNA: TGCGCCAGCAGAACAGGAGATACGCAGTATTTT. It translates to CASRTGDTQYF.

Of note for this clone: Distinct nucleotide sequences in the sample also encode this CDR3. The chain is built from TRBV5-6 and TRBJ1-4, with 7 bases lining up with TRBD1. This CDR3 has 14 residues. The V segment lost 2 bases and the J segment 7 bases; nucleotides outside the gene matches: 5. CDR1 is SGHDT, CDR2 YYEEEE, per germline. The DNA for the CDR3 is TGTGCCAGCAGCTTTGGACACAGGGGTGAAAAACTGTTTTTT. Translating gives CASSFGHRGEKLFF. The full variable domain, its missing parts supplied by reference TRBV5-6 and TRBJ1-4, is DAGVTQSPTHLIKTRGQQVTLRCSPKSGHDTVSWYQQALGQGPQFIFQYYEEEERQRGNFPDRFSGHQFPNYSSELNVNALLLGDSALYLCASSFGHRGEKLFFGSGTQLSVL.

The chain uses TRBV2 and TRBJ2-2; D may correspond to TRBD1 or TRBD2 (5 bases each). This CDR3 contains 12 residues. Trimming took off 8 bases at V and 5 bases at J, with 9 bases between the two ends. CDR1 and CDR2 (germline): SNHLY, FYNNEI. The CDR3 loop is CASGDATGELFF. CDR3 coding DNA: TGTGCCAGCGGGGACGCTACCGGGGAGCTGTTTTTT.

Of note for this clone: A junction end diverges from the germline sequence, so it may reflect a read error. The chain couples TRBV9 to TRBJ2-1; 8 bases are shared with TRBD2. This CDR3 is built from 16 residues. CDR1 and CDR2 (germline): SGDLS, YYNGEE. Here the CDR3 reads CASSPGTSSFYNEQFF. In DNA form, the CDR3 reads TGTGCCAGCAGCCCCGGGACTAGTAGTTTTTACAACGAGCAGTTCTTC.

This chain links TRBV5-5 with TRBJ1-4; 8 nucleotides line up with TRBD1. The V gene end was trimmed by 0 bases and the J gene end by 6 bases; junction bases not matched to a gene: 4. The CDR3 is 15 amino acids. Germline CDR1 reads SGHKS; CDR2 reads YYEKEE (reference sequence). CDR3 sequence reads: CASSLGPGGDEKLFF. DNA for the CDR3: TGTGCCAGCAGCTTGGGGCCAGGGGGCGATGAAAAACTGTTTTTT.

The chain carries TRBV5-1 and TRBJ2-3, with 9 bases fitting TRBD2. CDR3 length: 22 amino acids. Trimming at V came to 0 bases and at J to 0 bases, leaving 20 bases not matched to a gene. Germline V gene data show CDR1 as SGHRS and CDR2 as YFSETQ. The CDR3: CASSLAPSRASGKTSSTDTQYF. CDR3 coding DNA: TGCGCCAGCAGCTTGGCTCCGAGCCGGGCTAGCGGGAAAACATCGAGCACAGATACGCAGTATTTT.

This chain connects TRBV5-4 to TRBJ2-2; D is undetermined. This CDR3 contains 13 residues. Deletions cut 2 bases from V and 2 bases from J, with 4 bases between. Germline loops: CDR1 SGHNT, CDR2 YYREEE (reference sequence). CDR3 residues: CASSFQNTGELFF. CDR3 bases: TGTGCCAGCAGCTTTCAAAACACCGGGGAGCTGTTTTTT.

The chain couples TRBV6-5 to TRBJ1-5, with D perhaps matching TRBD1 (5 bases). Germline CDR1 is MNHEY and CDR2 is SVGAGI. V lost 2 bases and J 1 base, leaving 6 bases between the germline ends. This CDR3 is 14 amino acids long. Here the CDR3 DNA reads TGTGCCAGCAGTTACGCAGGGAGCAATCAGCCCCAGCATTTT. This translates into CASSYAGSNQPQHF.

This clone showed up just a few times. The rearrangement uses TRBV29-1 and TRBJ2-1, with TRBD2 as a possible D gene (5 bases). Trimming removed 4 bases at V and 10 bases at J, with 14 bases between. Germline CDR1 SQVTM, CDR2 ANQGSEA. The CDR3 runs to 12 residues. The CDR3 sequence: CSVVGVLGEQFF. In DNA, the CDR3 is TGCAGCGTTGTCGGGGTTCTAGGAGAGCAGTTCTTC.

The CDR3 nucleotides are TGTGCCAGCAGCTGGACAGGGAGTTTACCTAGCGGGTCCCCCCGGTCCCAGTACTTC. Protein product: CASSWTGSLPSGSPRSQYF. The rearrangement links TRBV7-6 to TRBJ2-5; tentatively, D is TRBD1 or TRBD2 (8 bases each). This CDR3 contains 19 residues. CDR1 and CDR2 (germline): SGHVS, FNYEAQ. Trimming removed 4 bases from V and 9 bases from J, with 33 bases in between.

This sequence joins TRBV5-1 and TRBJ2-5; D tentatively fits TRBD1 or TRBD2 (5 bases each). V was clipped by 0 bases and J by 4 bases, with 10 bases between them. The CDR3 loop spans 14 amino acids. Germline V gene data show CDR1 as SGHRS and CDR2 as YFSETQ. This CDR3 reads CASSLDGGIETQYF. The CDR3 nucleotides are TGCGCCAGCAGCTTGGATGGGGGTATAGAGACCCAGTACTTC.

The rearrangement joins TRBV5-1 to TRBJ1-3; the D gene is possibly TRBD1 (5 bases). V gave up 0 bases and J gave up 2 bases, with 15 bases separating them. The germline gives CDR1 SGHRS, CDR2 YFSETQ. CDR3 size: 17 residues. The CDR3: CASSLASAGGAGNTIYF. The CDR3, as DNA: TGCGCCAGCAGCTTGGCCTCTGCTGGGGGAGCTGGAAACACCATATATTTT.

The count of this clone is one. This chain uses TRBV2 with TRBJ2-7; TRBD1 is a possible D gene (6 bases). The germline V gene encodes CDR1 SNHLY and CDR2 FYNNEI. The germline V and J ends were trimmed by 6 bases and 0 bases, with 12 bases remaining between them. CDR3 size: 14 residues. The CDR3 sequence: CASRDRTHSYEQYF. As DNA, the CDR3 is TGTGCCAGCAGAGACAGGACCCACTCCTACGAGCAGTACTTC.

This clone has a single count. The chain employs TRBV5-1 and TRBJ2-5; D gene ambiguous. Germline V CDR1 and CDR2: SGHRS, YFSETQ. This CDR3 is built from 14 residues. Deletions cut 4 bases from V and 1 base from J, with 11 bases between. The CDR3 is CASSLQSLQETQYF. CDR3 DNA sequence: TGCGCCAGCAGCCTTCAGTCTCTCCAAGAGACCCAGTACTTC.

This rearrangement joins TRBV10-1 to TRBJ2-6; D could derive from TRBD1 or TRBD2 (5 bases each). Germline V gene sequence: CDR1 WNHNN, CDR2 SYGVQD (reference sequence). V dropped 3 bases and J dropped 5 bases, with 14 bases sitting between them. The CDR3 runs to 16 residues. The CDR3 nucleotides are TGCGCCAGCAGTGATCAGGGACCGCAGCGGGCCAACGTCCTGACTTTC. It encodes CASSDQGPQRANVLTF.

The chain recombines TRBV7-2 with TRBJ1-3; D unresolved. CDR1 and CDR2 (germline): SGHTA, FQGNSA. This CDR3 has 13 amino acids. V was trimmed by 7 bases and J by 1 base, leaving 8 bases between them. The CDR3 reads CASIPRSGNTIYF. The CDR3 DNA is TGTGCCAGCATTCCTCGTTCTGGAAACACCATATATTTT.

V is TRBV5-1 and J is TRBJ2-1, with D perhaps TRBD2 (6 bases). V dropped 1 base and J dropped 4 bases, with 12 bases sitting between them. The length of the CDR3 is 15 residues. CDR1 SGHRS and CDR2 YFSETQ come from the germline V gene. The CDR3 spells CASSLSSAGYNEQFF. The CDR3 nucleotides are TGCGCCAGCAGCTTGAGTTCTGCGGGGTACAATGAGCAGTTCTTC.

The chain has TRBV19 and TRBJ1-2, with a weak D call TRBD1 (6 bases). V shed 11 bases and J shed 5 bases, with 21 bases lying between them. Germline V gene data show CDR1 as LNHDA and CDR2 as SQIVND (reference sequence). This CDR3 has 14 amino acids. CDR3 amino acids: CASKGTAGEYGYTF. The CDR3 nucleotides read TGTGCCTCCAAGGGGACGGCAGGGGAATATGGCTACACCTTC.

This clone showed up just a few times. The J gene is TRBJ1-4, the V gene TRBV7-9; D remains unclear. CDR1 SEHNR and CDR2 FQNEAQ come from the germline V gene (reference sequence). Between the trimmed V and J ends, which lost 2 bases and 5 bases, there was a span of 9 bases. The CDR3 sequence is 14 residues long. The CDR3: CASSLPGGNEKLFF. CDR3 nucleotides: TGTGCCAGCAGCTTACCCGGAGGGAATGAAAAACTGTTTTTT.

Here the CDR3 reads CASSYSYPQGPYEQYF. Written as DNA, the CDR3 is TGTGCCAGCAGTTACTCGTACCCCCAGGGACCGTACGAGCAGTACTTC. V usage is TRBV6-6 and J usage is TRBJ2-7; D is tentatively TRBD1 or TRBD2 (5 bases each). The CDR3 length is 16 residues. CDR1 and CDR2 from the germline V gene are MNHNY and SVGAGI (reference sequence). V shed 0 bases and J shed 4 bases, with 16 bases lying between them.

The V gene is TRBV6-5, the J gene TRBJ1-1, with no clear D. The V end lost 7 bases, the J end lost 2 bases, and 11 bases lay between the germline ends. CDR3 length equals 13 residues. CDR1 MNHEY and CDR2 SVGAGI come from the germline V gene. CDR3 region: CASTGRLNTEAFF. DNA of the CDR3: TGTGCCAGCACAGGCAGGCTAAACACTGAAGCTTTCTTT.

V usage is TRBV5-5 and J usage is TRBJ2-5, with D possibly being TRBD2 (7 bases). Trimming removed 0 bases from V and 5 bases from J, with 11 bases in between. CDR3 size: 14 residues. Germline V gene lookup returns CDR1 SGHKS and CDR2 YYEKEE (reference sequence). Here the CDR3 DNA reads TGTGCCAGCAGCTTGGACGGGGGGCTCGAGACCCAGTACTTC. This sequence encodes CASSLDGGLETQYF.

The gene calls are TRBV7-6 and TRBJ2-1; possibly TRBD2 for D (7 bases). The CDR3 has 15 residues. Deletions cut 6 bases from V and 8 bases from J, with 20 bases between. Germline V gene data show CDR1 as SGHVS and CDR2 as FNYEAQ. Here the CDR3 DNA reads TGTGCCAGCAGTACTACGGGGGGCCTATTTTATGAGCAGTTCTTC. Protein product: CASSTTGGLFYEQFF. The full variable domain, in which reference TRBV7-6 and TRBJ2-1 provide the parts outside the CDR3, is GAGVSQSPRYKVTKRGQDVALRCDPISGHVSLYWYRQALGQGPEFLTYFNYEAQQDKSGLPNDRFSAERPEGSISTLTIQRTEQRDSAMYRCASSTTGGLFYEQFFGPGTRLTVL.

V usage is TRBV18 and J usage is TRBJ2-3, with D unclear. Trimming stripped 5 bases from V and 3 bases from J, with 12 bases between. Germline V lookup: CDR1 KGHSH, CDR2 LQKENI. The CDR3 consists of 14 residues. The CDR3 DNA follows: TGTGCCAGCTCAGCCTCCCTAACAACAGATACGCAGTATTTT. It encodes CASSASLTTDTQYF.